Many counts were recorded for the clone carrying this TCR beta chain. Its target is unknown. This CDR3 region has 14 residues. Germline lookup yields CDR1 MNHEY and CDR2 SVGAGI. The germline V and J ends were trimmed by 8 bases and 1 base, with 11 bases remaining between them. The data were obtained in a study of neurological immune-mediated disorders. Study observations and caveats: The level of TCR clonal expansion was highest in patients with HTLV-1-associated myelopathy and lowest in multiple sclerosis, where it fell below the level seen in healthy controls.

TCRdb called the 5' RACE reads again in MiXCR, with one record for every CDR3 protein. The sample holds approximately 40,000 distinct CDR3 sequences, around a fifth seen once. This sample's time point: technical triplicate 3. The sequencing input was PBMCs. The rearrangement uses TRBV6-5 and TRBJ2-2; either TRBD1 or TRBD2 may fit D (6 bases each). This TCR was sampled from a man aged 55-75 years with HTLV-1-associated myelopathy (HAM/TSP). The CDR3 here is CASGEGGNTGELFF. CDR3 coding DNA: TGTGCCAGCGGCGAGGGGGGGAACACCGGGGAGCTGTTTTTT.